Detailed here is one T cell receptor beta chain. This sample is drawn from a study of cytomegalovirus exposure and HLA in healthy donors. PCR primers comprised 60 Vbeta and 13 Jbeta primers. Method: immunoSEQ multiplex PCR; TCRdb's copy keeps in-frame clones and lacks some. The data hold around 140,000 clones, with 80% observed a single time. V was trimmed by 5 bases and J by 8 bases, leaving 12 bases between them. Germline CDR1 and CDR2: SGHTA and FQGNSA. The CDR3 extends over 12 amino acids. The V call is TRBV7-2, the J call TRBJ1-2; D gene uncertain. This receptor was identified in a man aged 40-55 years in good health and CMV-seronegative. The specimen was PBMCs. The CDR3 DNA reads as TGTGCCAGCAGCGGACGGGGTGGGGGCTACACCTTC. The encoded protein is CASSGRGGGYTF.